The rows below give T cell receptor beta chains drawn from one sample of a study of cytomegalovirus exposure and HLA in healthy donors. TCRdb keeps only in-frame clones here, not all; method: immunoSEQ multiplex PCR. The sample lists fewer than 100,000 clones, roughly 91% seen once, with 2.1% in the top ten. Sequenced material: PBMCs. All receptors come from a man under 40 in good health and CMV-seronegative. Both conserved end residues are part of each CDR3. Each record gives: J gene, V gene, D gene, clone size, CDR3 DNA, CDR3 protein. The D gene is left open where the match is weak. Part of the rows lack a size; the others show once, few, many or a class for expanded clones.

J: TRBJ2-7; V: TRBV19; D: TRBD2; size: -; DNA: TGTGCCAGTAGTCCACTAGCGGGATCGGGCTACGAGCAGTACTTC; CDR3: CASSPLAGSGYEQYF
J: TRBJ2-1; V: TRBV7-3; D: -; size: once; DNA: TGTGCCAGCAGCTTATCGGGCAGGGGCCCCGCCAATGAGCAGTTCTTC; CDR3: CASSLSGRGPANEQFF
J: TRBJ2-1; V: TRBV28; D: TRBD2; size: -; DNA: TGTGCCAGCAGTTGGGCGGGAGGGCCCTCACAGCAGTTCTTC; CDR3: CASSWAGGPSQQFF
J: TRBJ1-1; V: TRBV4-1; D: TRBD1; size: -; DNA: TGCGCCAGCAGCCAAGAAGCAATCACAGGGGACATTCTGAACACTGAAGCTTTCTTT; CDR3: CASSQEAITGDILNTEAFF
J: TRBJ2-2; V: TRBV29-1; D: -; size: -; DNA: TGCAGCGTTGACGGTCGTTCAGAGGTCACCGGGGAGCTGTTTTTT; CDR3: CSVDGRSEVTGELFF
J: TRBJ1-1; V: TRBV29-1; D: -; size: -; DNA: TGCAGCGCCGCTGACGGGGGACGTACTGAAGCTTTCTTT; CDR3: CSAADGGRTEAFF
J: TRBJ1-1; V: TRBV18; D: -; size: -; DNA: TGTGCCAGCTCACGCGGGGCCATGAACACTGAAGCTTTCTTT; CDR3: CASSRGAMNTEAFF
J: TRBJ2-1; V: TRBV7-2; D: -; size: -; DNA: TGTGCCAGCAGCCCGAAACTGCAGGGGAATGAGCAGTTCTTC; CDR3: CASSPKLQGNEQFF
J: TRBJ2-7; V: TRBV18; D: -; size: -; DNA: TGTGCCAGCTCACCAGGTCAGGGGTCCTACTCAACCTACGAGCAGTACTTC; CDR3: CASSPGQGSYSTYEQYF
J: TRBJ1-4; V: TRBV28; D: -; size: -; DNA: TGTGCCAGCAGTAAAGGGGGGGATAATGAAAAACTGTTTTTT; CDR3: CASSKGGDNEKLFF
J: TRBJ1-1; V: TRBV9; D: TRBD1; size: -; DNA: TGTGCCAGCAGCGTTACCGGGACAGGGGGCGTGTGGGCTGAAGCTTTCTTT; CDR3: CASSVTGTGGVWAEAFF
J: TRBJ2-3; V: TRBV28; D: -; size: -; DNA: TGTGCCAGCAGTGAAAACATCGGGACTGCAGATACGCAGTATTTT; CDR3: CASSENIGTADTQYF
J: TRBJ1-2; V: TRBV19; D: TRBD1; size: -; DNA: TGTGCCAGTAGTCCACAGGGGTTCTATGGCTACACCTTC; CDR3: CASSPQGFYGYTF
J: TRBJ2-2; V: TRBV2; D: TRBD2; size: -; DNA: TGTGCCAGCAGTGAACTAGCGGGAGGGAGCGGGGAGCTGTTTTTT; CDR3: CASSELAGGSGELFF
J: TRBJ1-6; V: TRBV18; D: TRBD1; size: -; DNA: TGTGCCAGCTCACTGTCACAGGGGGTCGGTAATTCACCCCTCCACTTT; CDR3: CASSLSQGVGNSPLHF
J: TRBJ1-2; V: TRBV19; D: -; size: -; DNA: TGTGCCAGCTCACATTCCGGGACTGAGTATGGCTACACCTTC; CDR3: CASSHSGTEYGYTF
J: TRBJ2-5; V: TRBV18; D: -; size: -; DNA: TGTGCCAGCTCACCAATTTCAGATAATCAAGAGACCCAGTACTTC; CDR3: CASSPISDNQETQYF
J: TRBJ2-2; V: TRBV30; D: TRBD1; size: -; DNA: TGTGCCTGGAGCTTCGGGACAGTTAACACCGGGGAGCTGTTTTTT; CDR3: CAWSFGTVNTGELFF
J: TRBJ2-3; V: TRBV5-6; D: -; size: once; DNA: TGTGCCAGCAGCCTGTTAACTAGCACAGATACGCAGTATTTT; CDR3: CASSLLTSTDTQYF
J: TRBJ1-2; V: TRBV4-1; D: -; size: -; DNA: TGCGCCAGCAGCCAAGGGAAGGGGTTGTTGTGGGGGGATGGCTACACCTTC; CDR3: CASSQGKGLLWGDGYTF
J: TRBJ2-5; V: TRBV5-5; D: TRBD1; size: -; DNA: TGTGCCAGCAGCTTGGGAGACAGGGGGCTCCAAGAGACCCAGTACTTC; CDR3: CASSLGDRGLQETQYF
J: TRBJ1-5; V: TRBV4-2; D: -; size: -; DNA: TGTGCCAGCAGCCAACATACAGGAGCTAGCAATCAGCCCCAGCATTTT; CDR3: CASSQHTGASNQPQHF
J: TRBJ2-1; V: TRBV7-6; D: -; size: -; DNA: TGTGCCAGCAGCTTGGGGGGAGGAGGGGAGCAGTTCTTC; CDR3: CASSLGGGGEQFF
J: TRBJ1-1; V: TRBV7-8; D: -; size: -; DNA: TGTGCCAGCAGCCCAAACGTCAGGGAAGCTTTCTTT; CDR3: CASSPNVREAFF
J: TRBJ2-1; V: TRBV9; D: -; size: -; DNA: TGTGCCAGCAGCCTGACTGGAGGACTGTCGAAGGGTGAGCAGTTCTTC; CDR3: CASSLTGGLSKGEQFF
J: TRBJ2-7; V: TRBV27; D: -; size: -; DNA: TGTGCCAGCAGTTTTAACAGGGTTGGGGAGCAGTACTTC; CDR3: CASSFNRVGEQYF